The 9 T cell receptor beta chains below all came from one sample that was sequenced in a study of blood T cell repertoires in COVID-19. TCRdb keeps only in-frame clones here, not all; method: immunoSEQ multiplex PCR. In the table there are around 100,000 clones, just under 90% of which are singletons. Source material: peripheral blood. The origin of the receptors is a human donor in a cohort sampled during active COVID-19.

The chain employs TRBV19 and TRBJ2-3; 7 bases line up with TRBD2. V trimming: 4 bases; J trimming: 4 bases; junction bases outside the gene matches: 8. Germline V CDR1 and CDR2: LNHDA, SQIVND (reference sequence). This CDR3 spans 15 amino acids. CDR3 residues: CASSKTGGLADTQYF. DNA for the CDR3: TGTGCCAGTAGTAAGACGGGAGGATTAGCAGATACGCAGTATTTT. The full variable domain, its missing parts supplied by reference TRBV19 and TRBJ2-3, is DGGITQSPKYLFRKEGQNVTLSCEQNLNHDAMYWYRQDPGQGLRLIYYSQIVNDFQKGDIAEGYSVSREKKESFPLTVTSAQKNPTAFYLCASSKTGGLADTQYFGPGTRLTVL.

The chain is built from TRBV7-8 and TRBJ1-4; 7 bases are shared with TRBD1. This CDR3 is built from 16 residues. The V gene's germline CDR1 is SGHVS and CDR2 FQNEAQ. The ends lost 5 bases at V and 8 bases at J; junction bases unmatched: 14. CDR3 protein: CASSQKNSGGREKLFF. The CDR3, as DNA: TGTGCCAGCAGCCAAAAAAATTCAGGGGGTAGAGAAAAACTGTTTTTT.

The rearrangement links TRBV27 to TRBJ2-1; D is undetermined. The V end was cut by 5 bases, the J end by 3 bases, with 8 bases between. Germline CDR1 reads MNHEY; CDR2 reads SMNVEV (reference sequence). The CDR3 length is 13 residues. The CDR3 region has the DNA TGTGCCAGCAGTCCCCCTAGCTACAATGAGCAGTTCTTC. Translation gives CASSPPSYNEQFF.

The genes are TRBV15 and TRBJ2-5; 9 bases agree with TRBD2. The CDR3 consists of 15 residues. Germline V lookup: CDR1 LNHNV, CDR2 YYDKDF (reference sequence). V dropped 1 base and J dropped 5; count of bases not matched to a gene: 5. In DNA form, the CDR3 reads TGTGCCACCAGCAGAGTAGCGGGAGTAGGGGAGACCCAGTACTTC. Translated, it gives CATSRVAGVGETQYF.

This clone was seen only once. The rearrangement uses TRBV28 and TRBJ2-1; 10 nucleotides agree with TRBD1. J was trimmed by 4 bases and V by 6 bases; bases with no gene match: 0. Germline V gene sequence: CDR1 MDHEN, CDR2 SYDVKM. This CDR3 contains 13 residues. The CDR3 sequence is CASRGQGYNEQFF. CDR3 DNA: TGTGCCAGCAGGGGACAGGGGTACAATGAGCAGTTCTTC.

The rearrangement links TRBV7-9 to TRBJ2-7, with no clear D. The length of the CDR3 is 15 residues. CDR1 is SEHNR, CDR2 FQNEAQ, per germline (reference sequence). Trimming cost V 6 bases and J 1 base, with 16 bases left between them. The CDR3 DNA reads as TGTGCCAGCAGTAGCCCGGGTGGCGTATCCTACGAGCAGTACTTC. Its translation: CASSSPGGVSYEQYF. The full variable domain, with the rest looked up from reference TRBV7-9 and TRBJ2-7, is DTGVSQNPRHKITKRGQNVTFRCDPISEHNRLYWYRQTLGQGPEFLTYFQNEAQLEKSRLLSDRFSAERPKGSFSTLEIQRTEQGDSAMYLCASSSPGGVSYEQYFGPGTRLTVT.

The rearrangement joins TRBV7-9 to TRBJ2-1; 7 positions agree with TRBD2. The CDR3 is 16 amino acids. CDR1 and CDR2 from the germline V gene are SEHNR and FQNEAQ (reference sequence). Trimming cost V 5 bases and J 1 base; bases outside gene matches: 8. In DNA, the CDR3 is TGTGCCAGCAGCACCAGACTAGCAAATTCCTACAATGAGCAGTTCTTC. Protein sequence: CASSTRLANSYNEQFF. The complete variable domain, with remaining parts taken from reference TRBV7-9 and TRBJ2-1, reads DTGVSQNPRHKITKRGQNVTFRCDPISEHNRLYWYRQTLGQGPEFLTYFQNEAQLEKSRLLSDRFSAERPKGSFSTLEIQRTEQGDSAMYLCASSTRLANSYNEQFFGPGTRLTVL.

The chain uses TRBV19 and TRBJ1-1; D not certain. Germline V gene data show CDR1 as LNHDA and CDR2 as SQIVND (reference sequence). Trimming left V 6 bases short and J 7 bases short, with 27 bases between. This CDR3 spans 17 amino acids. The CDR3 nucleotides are TGTGCCAGTAGCCGACTGGAACGGCCGAACCGTCCGAGTGAAGCTTTCTTT. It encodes CASSRLERPNRPSEAFF.

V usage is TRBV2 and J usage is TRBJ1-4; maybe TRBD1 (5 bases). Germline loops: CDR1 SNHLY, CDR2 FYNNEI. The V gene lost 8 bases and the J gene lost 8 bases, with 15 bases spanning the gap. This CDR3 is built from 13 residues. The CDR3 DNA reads TGTGCCAGCCGAATCGGGGGTGTGGAAAAACTGTTTTTT. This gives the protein CASRIGGVEKLFF.